These T cell receptor beta chains were read from a single sample in a study of blood T cell repertoires in COVID-19. Only in-frame clones appear in the TCRdb table, and some are missing; sequencing was by immunoSEQ multiplex PCR. The table records roughly 38,000 clones, 81% of them present only once. The sequenced material came from peripheral blood. Receptors originate from a man aged 40-49 years with active or convalescent COVID-19. CDR3s include the opening cysteine and the closing phenylalanine or tryptophan. Fields, in order: CDR3 protein, CDR3 DNA, J gene, CDR3 length, V gene, D gene, clone size. D genes are given only for firm matches. Clone size is stated in some rows and not others, as once, few, many or a class when expanded.

cdr3_aa: CRPSRNYGYTF
cdr3_nt: TGCAGACCCTCGAGGAACTATGGCTACACCTTC
j_call: TRBJ1-2
cdr3_length: 11
v_call: TRBV20-1
d_call: NA
clone_size: NA

cdr3_aa: CASSLGTTITGELFF
cdr3_nt: TGTGCCAGCAGTTTAGGGACTACTATCACCGGGGAGCTGTTTTTT
j_call: TRBJ2-2
cdr3_length: 15
v_call: TRBV27
d_call: TRBD2
clone_size: NA

cdr3_aa: CASSLGGSYEQYF
cdr3_nt: TGTGCCAGCAGCCTGGGGGGGAGCTACGAGCAGTACTTC
j_call: TRBJ2-7
cdr3_length: 13
v_call: TRBV2
d_call: TRBD2
clone_size: NA

cdr3_aa: CASSFQRQRSYNEQFF
cdr3_nt: TGTGCCAGCAGTTTTCAGCGCCAACGCTCCTACAATGAGCAGTTCTTC
j_call: TRBJ2-1
cdr3_length: 16
v_call: TRBV28
d_call: NA
clone_size: NA

cdr3_aa: CASSIGQGRSPLHF
cdr3_nt: TGTGCCAGCAGCATTGGACAGGGTAGATCACCCCTCCACTTT
j_call: TRBJ1-6
cdr3_length: 14
v_call: TRBV5-6
d_call: TRBD1
clone_size: once

cdr3_aa: CASSFQENTEAFF
cdr3_nt: TGCGCCAGCAGCTTCCAGGAGAACACTGAAGCTTTCTTT
j_call: TRBJ1-1
cdr3_length: 13
v_call: TRBV5-1
d_call: NA
clone_size: NA

cdr3_aa: CASSVGTGSRTDTQYF
cdr3_nt: TGTGCCAGCAGCGTAGGGACGGGAAGTCGGACAGATACGCAGTATTTT
j_call: TRBJ2-3
cdr3_length: 16
v_call: TRBV9
d_call: NA
clone_size: NA

cdr3_aa: CASRVLFSSYEQYF
cdr3_nt: TGTGCCAGCCGCGTCCTTTTTTCCTCCTACGAGCAGTACTTC
j_call: TRBJ2-7
cdr3_length: 14
v_call: TRBV6-5
d_call: NA
clone_size: NA

cdr3_aa: CASSLKGAETQYF
cdr3_nt: TGTGCCAGCAGCCTGAAGGGAGCAGAGACCCAGTACTTC
j_call: TRBJ2-5
cdr3_length: 13
v_call: TRBV9
d_call: NA
clone_size: NA

cdr3_aa: CASSTRQRDEQFF
cdr3_nt: TGTGCCAGTAGTACACGGCAGCGTGATGAGCAGTTCTTC
j_call: TRBJ2-1
cdr3_length: 13
v_call: TRBV19
d_call: NA
clone_size: NA

cdr3_aa: CASSQLTNNEQFF
cdr3_nt: TGCGCCAGCAGCCAACTCACTAACAATGAGCAGTTCTTC
j_call: TRBJ2-1
cdr3_length: 13
v_call: TRBV4-1
d_call: NA
clone_size: NA

cdr3_aa: CASTEDRVNQPQHF
cdr3_nt: TGCGCCAGCACCGAGGACAGGGTAAATCAGCCCCAGCATTTT
j_call: TRBJ1-5
cdr3_length: 14
v_call: TRBV10-2
d_call: TRBD1
clone_size: few

cdr3_aa: CASSWATVDSPLHF
cdr3_nt: TGCGCCAGCAGTTGGGCCACGGTTGACTCACCCCTCCACTTT
j_call: TRBJ1-6
cdr3_length: 14
v_call: TRBV5-1
d_call: NA
clone_size: once

cdr3_aa: CASSSQAGVTDTQYF
cdr3_nt: TGCGCCAGCAGCTCACAGGCGGGAGTCACAGATACGCAGTATTTT
j_call: TRBJ2-3
cdr3_length: 15
v_call: TRBV5-1
d_call: TRBD2
clone_size: few

cdr3_aa: CASSHGLAGYNEQFF
cdr3_nt: TGTGCCAGCAGCCACGGACTAGCGGGTTACAATGAGCAGTTCTTC
j_call: TRBJ2-1
cdr3_length: 15
v_call: TRBV7-9
d_call: TRBD2
clone_size: NA

cdr3_aa: CASGTPKGLWDEQFF
cdr3_nt: TGTGCCAGCGGGACTCCCAAGGGACTGTGGGATGAGCAGTTCTTC
j_call: TRBJ2-1
cdr3_length: 15
v_call: TRBV5-5
d_call: NA
clone_size: NA

cdr3_aa: CASSLGQHNSPLHF
cdr3_nt: TGTGCCAGCAGCTTGGGACAGCATAATTCACCCCTCCACTTT
j_call: TRBJ1-6
cdr3_length: 14
v_call: TRBV7-2
d_call: TRBD1
clone_size: once

cdr3_aa: CASSLGTSGYVDEQFF
cdr3_nt: TGTGCCAGCAGTTTAGGGACTAGCGGGTACGTTGATGAGCAGTTCTTC
j_call: TRBJ2-1
cdr3_length: 16
v_call: TRBV27
d_call: TRBD2
clone_size: NA

cdr3_aa: CASTERGSPEAFF
cdr3_nt: TGTGCCAGCACCGAGCGAGGGTCCCCTGAAGCTTTCTTT
j_call: TRBJ1-1
cdr3_length: 13
v_call: TRBV2
d_call: NA
clone_size: NA

cdr3_aa: CASSDGTGVFYEQYF
cdr3_nt: TGTGCCAGCAGCGACGGGACAGGGGTTTTCTACGAGCAGTACTTC
j_call: TRBJ2-7
cdr3_length: 15
v_call: TRBV5-8
d_call: TRBD1
clone_size: NA

cdr3_aa: CASSEMREAQETQYF
cdr3_nt: TGTGCCAGCAGTGAAATGAGGGAGGCCCAAGAGACCCAGTACTTC
j_call: TRBJ2-5
cdr3_length: 15
v_call: TRBV25-1
d_call: NA
clone_size: NA

cdr3_aa: CASMRGGGDTGELFF
cdr3_nt: TGTGCCAGCATGAGGGGCGGGGGCGACACCGGGGAGCTGTTTTTT
j_call: TRBJ2-2
cdr3_length: 15
v_call: TRBV7-2
d_call: NA
clone_size: once

cdr3_aa: CASSERDFDNEQFF
cdr3_nt: TGTGCCAGCAGTGAGCGGGACTTCGACAATGAGCAGTTCTTC
j_call: TRBJ2-1
cdr3_length: 14
v_call: TRBV2
d_call: NA
clone_size: NA

cdr3_aa: CASSLTPGQGTEAFF
cdr3_nt: TGTGCCAGCAGTCTAACCCCGGGACAGGGAACTGAAGCTTTCTTT
j_call: TRBJ1-1
cdr3_length: 15
v_call: TRBV6-6
d_call: TRBD1
clone_size: NA

cdr3_aa: CASSEAEDREVKTQYF
cdr3_nt: TGTGCCAGCAGTGAAGCAGAGGACAGGGAGGTGAAGACCCAGTACTTC
j_call: TRBJ2-5
cdr3_length: 16
v_call: TRBV6-1
d_call: TRBD1
clone_size: NA

cdr3_aa: CASSILNTGELFF
cdr3_nt: TGTGCCAGTAGTATTCTCAACACCGGGGAGCTGTTTTTT
j_call: TRBJ2-2
cdr3_length: 13
v_call: TRBV19
d_call: NA
clone_size: NA

cdr3_aa: CAWSQGDEKLFF
cdr3_nt: TGTGCCTGGAGTCAGGGCGATGAAAAACTGTTTTTT
j_call: TRBJ1-4
cdr3_length: 12
v_call: TRBV30
d_call: NA
clone_size: NA

cdr3_aa: CASSVGQGRYNEQFF
cdr3_nt: TGTGCCAGCAGCGTCGGACAGGGGCGATACAATGAGCAGTTCTTC
j_call: TRBJ2-1
cdr3_length: 15
v_call: TRBV9
d_call: TRBD1
clone_size: once

cdr3_aa: CASSLRGGGPYEQYF
cdr3_nt: TGTGCCAGCAGCTTGAGAGGGGGCGGCCCCTACGAGCAGTACTTC
j_call: TRBJ2-7
cdr3_length: 15
v_call: TRBV5-6
d_call: TRBD1
clone_size: few

cdr3_aa: CASSLEGPYNEQFF
cdr3_nt: TGTGCCAGCAGCTTAGAGGGGCCCTACAATGAGCAGTTCTTC
j_call: TRBJ2-1
cdr3_length: 14
v_call: TRBV7-9
d_call: NA
clone_size: few

cdr3_aa: CASSLGPLYEQYF
cdr3_nt: TGTGCCAGCAGCTTAGGTCCACTTTACGAGCAGTACTTC
j_call: TRBJ2-7
cdr3_length: 13
v_call: TRBV11-1
d_call: NA
clone_size: NA